These 11 T cell receptor beta chains share one sample of origin, sequenced in a study of blood T cell repertoires in COVID-19. Profiling relied on immunoSEQ multiplex PCR, and the TCRdb table lists in-frame clones only, not all of them. This table holds about 190,000 clones, 85% to 90% found once. The sequenced sample consisted of peripheral blood. These receptors were obtained from a man between 45 and 60 years old with acute or convalescent COVID-19.

In DNA form, the CDR3 reads TGTGCCAGCAGTTACGGGACTCGGGGCACAGATACGCAGTATTTT. It codes for CASSYGTRGTDTQYF. V is TRBV6-5 and J is TRBJ2-3; tentatively, D is TRBD2 (6 bases). Germline values: CDR1 MNHEY, CDR2 SVGAGI. The V and J ends lost 2 bases and 1 base respectively, with 10 bases between them. The CDR3 consists of 15 residues.

The rearrangement joins TRBV19 to TRBJ1-6; tentative D call: TRBD1 (6 bases). V was clipped by 6 bases and J by 10 bases, with 13 bases between them. Germline CDR1 LNHDA, CDR2 SQIVND (reference sequence). This CDR3 is 13 amino acids long. The CDR3 DNA is TGTGCCAGTAGCTTAAGGGGGACATCACCCCTCCACTTT. This gives the protein CASSLRGTSPLHF.

This clone was recorded only once. This chain joins TRBV7-2 and TRBJ2-3, with 10 bases lining up with TRBD2. This CDR3 is built from 15 residues. Germline CDR1 SGHTA, CDR2 FQGNSA. Trimming removed 1 base from V and 3 bases from J; junction bases left unmatched: 1. The DNA for the CDR3 is TGTGCCAGCAGCTTAGAGGGACTAGCGACAGATACGCAGTATTTT. As protein: CASSLEGLATDTQYF.

This chain uses TRBV9 with TRBJ2-2; 12 nucleotides align to TRBD2. CDR1 SGDLS and CDR2 YYNGEE come from the germline V gene. This CDR3 contains 16 residues. V dropped 0 bases and J dropped 4; count of bases not matched to a gene: 1. This CDR3 reads CASSVGLAGVTGELFF. CDR3 sequence (DNA): TGTGCCAGCAGCGTAGGACTAGCGGGGGTCACCGGGGAGCTGTTTTTT.

The gene calls are TRBV5-1 and TRBJ1-1; 9 nucleotides match TRBD1. The CDR3 is 15 residues long. J gave up 1 base and V 4 bases, and 5 bases lay outside the gene matches. The V gene's germline CDR1 is SGHRS and CDR2 YFSETQ. The chain's CDR3 is CASSQGTGQNTEAFF. The CDR3 region has the DNA TGCGCCAGCAGCCAGGGGACAGGGCAGAACACTGAAGCTTTCTTT.

The chain employs TRBV30 and TRBJ2-2; D gene ambiguous. The CDR3 totals 14 residues. Trimming cost V 2 bases and J 2 bases, with 9 bases left between them. Germline V gene sequence: CDR1 GTSNPN, CDR2 SVGIG (reference sequence). The CDR3 loop is CAWSQTPNTGELFF. The CDR3 DNA reads as TGTGCCTGGAGTCAGACACCTAACACCGGGGAGCTGTTTTTT.

The chain's CDR3 is CASSYSVDRLNTEAFF. DNA for the CDR3: TGTGCCAGCAGTTACTCGGTGGACAGGTTGAACACTGAAGCTTTCTTT. The rearrangement links TRBV6-6 to TRBJ1-1, with 7 bases matching TRBD1. This CDR3 spans 16 amino acids. The germline V gene has CDR1 MNHNY and CDR2 SVGAGI (reference sequence). Losses at the gene ends were 0 bases for V and 0 bases for J; bases not matched to a gene: 4.

The rearrangement uses TRBV5-1 and TRBJ2-3; D uncertain. Trimming stripped 4 bases from V and 2 bases from J, with 23 bases between. There are 18 residues in the CDR3. The germline CDR1 and CDR2 sequences are SGHRS and YFSETQ. CDR3 nucleotide sequence: TGCGCCAGCAGCCTGGGAACTGTCCCTTTCGGGTACACAGATACGCAGTATTTT. It translates to CASSLGTVPFGYTDTQYF. Combining the CDR3 with reference TRBV5-1 and TRBJ2-3 gives the whole variable domain KAGVTQTPRYLIKTRGQQVTLSCSPISGHRSVSWYQQTPGQGLQFLFEYFSETQRNKGNFPGRFSGRQFSNSRSEMNVSTLELGDSALYLCASSLGTVPFGYTDTQYFGPGTRLTVL.

The gene calls are TRBV7-8 and TRBJ1-5, with TRBD1 identical over 9 bases. Germline-derived CDR1 and CDR2 are SGHVS and FQNEAQ. CDR3 size: 15 residues. V shed 5 bases, J shed 5 bases, and the junction held 7 bases outside the gene matches. The chain's CDR3 is CASSPGQGNHQPQHF. CDR3 coding DNA: TGTGCCAGCAGCCCAGGACAGGGGAACCATCAGCCCCAGCATTTT.

The chain carries TRBV28 and TRBJ1-3, with D possibly TRBD1 on 6 matching bases. The CDR3 has 15 residues. The germline V and J ends were trimmed by 6 bases and 0 bases, with 12 bases remaining between them. Germline CDR1 MDHEN, CDR2 SYDVKM. CDR3 in amino acids: CASRRQAPSGNTIYF. As DNA, the CDR3 is TGTGCCAGCAGAAGACAGGCCCCCTCTGGAAACACCATATATTTT.

The chain combines TRBV5-1 with TRBJ2-7; weak D call: TRBD2 (5 bases). Looked up from germline, CDR1 is SGHRS and CDR2 is YFSETQ. Trimming stripped 2 bases from V and 0 bases from J, with 6 bases between. The CDR3 extends over 13 amino acids. The CDR3 reads CASSLLGSYEQYF. The CDR3 coding sequence is TGCGCCAGCAGCTTACTAGGCTCCTACGAGCAGTACTTC.